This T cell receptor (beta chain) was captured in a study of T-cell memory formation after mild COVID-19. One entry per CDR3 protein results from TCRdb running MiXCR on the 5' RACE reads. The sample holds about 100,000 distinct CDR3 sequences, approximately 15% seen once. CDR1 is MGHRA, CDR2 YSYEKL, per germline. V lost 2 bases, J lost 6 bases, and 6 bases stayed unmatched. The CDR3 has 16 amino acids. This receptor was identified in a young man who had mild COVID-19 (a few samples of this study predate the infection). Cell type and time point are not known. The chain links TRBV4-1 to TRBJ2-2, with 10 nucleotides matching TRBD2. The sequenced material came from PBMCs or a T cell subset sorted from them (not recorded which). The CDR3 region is CASSQKSGGAPGELFF. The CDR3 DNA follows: TGCGCCAGCAGCCAAAAGAGCGGGGGGGCTCCCGGGGAGCTGTTTTTT.